These T cell receptor beta chains were read from a single sample in a study of response to subunit inactivated influenza vaccine. MiXCR, applied by TCRdb to the RT-PCR reads, yields one record per CDR3 protein. The data contain roughly 500,000 distinct CDR3 sequences, approximately 15% of them singletons. The sequenced sample was CD4+ T cells sorted from PBMCs, obtained roughly 24 months after vaccination. The receptors shown here come from a man between 50 and 69 years old who received an inactivated influenza vaccine. Each CDR3 is given without its conserved first and last residue. A D gene is named only where the DNA matches it firmly. Rows give clone size only sometimes, using once, few, many, or a class for an expanded clone.

>few|TRBV4-2|TRBJ2-5|TRBD2
ASSQELGIAGVGETQY
>NA|TRBV5-1|TRBJ2-1|TRBD2
ASTGGDPYNEQF
>NA|TRBV20-1|TRBJ2-5|NA
SDLTTGTTQY
>many|TRBV20-1|TRBJ1-5|NA
SATPGPFLGNQPQH
>NA|TRBV4-1|TRBJ2-3|TRBD2
ASSQDAGGGADTQY
>few|TRBV5-1|TRBJ2-7|TRBD1
ASSLEPGQNYEQY
>few|TRBV12-3/TRBV12-4|TRBJ1-2|NA
ASSLGGSPFGYT
>few|TRBV12-3/TRBV12-4|TRBJ1-5|NA
ASIEGQGPQH
>few|TRBV7-2|TRBJ2-3|NA
ASSLGAGLADTQY
>few|TRBV24-1|TRBJ2-1|TRBD1
ATSDRDRVGNEQF
>once|TRBV2|TRBJ1-2|TRBD1
ASSERGTGVGGYT
>NA|TRBV3-1|TRBJ2-7|NA
ASSRQAYYEQY
>many|TRBV11-2|TRBJ2-2|TRBD1
ASSFRGSGYGGELF
>NA|TRBV2|TRBJ1-2|NA
ASSERGILGYT
>NA|TRBV2|TRBJ1-5|NA
ASSVHGNQPQH
>few|TRBV10-3|TRBJ2-3|TRBD1
AISDGPTGPGTDTQY
>NA|TRBV5-1|TRBJ1-4|TRBD1
ASSGAGTGGEKLF
>NA|TRBV10-3|TRBJ2-2|TRBD1
AISEVADRGAGELF
>few|TRBV5-1|TRBJ2-3|TRBD2
ASSYSGGYTDTQY
>NA|TRBV20-1|TRBJ2-1|NA
SALRWSYNEQF
>NA|TRBV7-2|TRBJ2-1|NA
ASSLRTTGEQF
>NA|TRBV5-1|TRBJ2-5|NA
ASSRQTETQY
>NA|TRBV20-1|TRBJ1-4|NA
SAQALNEKLF
>NA|TRBV2|TRBJ2-7|TRBD1
ASRGVRTGGAEQY
>many|TRBV12-3/TRBV12-4|TRBJ2-2|NA
ASGLGGTGELF
>many|TRBV29-1|TRBJ1-4|NA
SVWTANEKLF
>NA|TRBV29-1|TRBJ2-1|TRBD1
SVPLRDRGIEQF
>NA|TRBV5-1|TRBJ2-5|TRBD1
EDGDRGPEETQY
>few|TRBV10-3|TRBJ2-7|NA
AISESVAYEQY
>few|TRBV7-2|TRBJ2-5|NA
ASSLRKQETQY
>many|TRBV7-2|TRBJ1-6|NA
ASSLKFNSPLH
>NA|TRBV14|TRBJ2-1|NA
ASSQGRGVYNEQF
>NA|TRBV7-9|TRBJ1-1|NA
ASSPPIMATEAF
>NA|TRBV12-3/TRBV12-4|TRBJ2-1|TRBD2
ASSFSGREGALQF
>NA|TRBV12-3/TRBV12-4|TRBJ2-1|TRBD2
ASSESGGSYNEQF
>NA|TRBV15|TRBJ2-5|NA
ATSLTKTQY
>few|TRBV19|TRBJ1-1|NA
ASSSGRNTEAF
>NA|TRBV20-1|TRBJ2-1|TRBD2
SARKGGQEQF
>NA|TRBV20-1|TRBJ1-3|TRBD1
SARDWGTGADTIY
>NA|TRBV10-3|TRBJ2-2|NA
PISESPGAGELF
>few|TRBV27|TRBJ2-1|TRBD1
ASSWTGHAIYEQF
>many|TRBV4-3|TRBJ2-1|TRBD2
ASSHGLADNNEQF
>many|TRBV10-3|TRBJ1-1|NA
AIKGNLNTEAF
>few|TRBV6-1|TRBJ1-1|NA
ASSENGRNTEAF
>few|TRBV6-5|TRBJ2-5|NA
ASSYMGSRETQY
>NA|TRBV29-1|TRBJ1-2|TRBD1
SVVQGNYGYT
>few|TRBV6-1|TRBJ2-1|NA
ASWGVGGPNEQF
>many|TRBV7-7|TRBJ2-5|NA
ASSLEVLETQY
>few|TRBV28|TRBJ2-7|NA
ASRPPSFYEQY
>NA|TRBV24-1|TRBJ2-7|TRBD2
ATSDRPSGETYEQY
>NA|TRBV20-1|TRBJ2-2|NA
SASRLAKLIPGELF
>NA|TRBV15|TRBJ2-5|TRBD1
ATSNGQGETQY
>few|TRBV20-1|TRBJ1-4|NA
SASRQGNEKLF
>many|TRBV25-1|TRBJ2-1|TRBD2
ASSDDMTSGYYNEQF
>NA|TRBV7-2|TRBJ2-3|NA
ASSRGGAGATDTQY
>NA|TRBV20-1|TRBJ1-1|NA
SASQTGGNSQNTEAF
>few|TRBV4-2|TRBJ2-7|NA
ASSQGIRGPSFVYEQY
>few|TRBV20-1|TRBJ1-2|NA
SARGGGDYGYT